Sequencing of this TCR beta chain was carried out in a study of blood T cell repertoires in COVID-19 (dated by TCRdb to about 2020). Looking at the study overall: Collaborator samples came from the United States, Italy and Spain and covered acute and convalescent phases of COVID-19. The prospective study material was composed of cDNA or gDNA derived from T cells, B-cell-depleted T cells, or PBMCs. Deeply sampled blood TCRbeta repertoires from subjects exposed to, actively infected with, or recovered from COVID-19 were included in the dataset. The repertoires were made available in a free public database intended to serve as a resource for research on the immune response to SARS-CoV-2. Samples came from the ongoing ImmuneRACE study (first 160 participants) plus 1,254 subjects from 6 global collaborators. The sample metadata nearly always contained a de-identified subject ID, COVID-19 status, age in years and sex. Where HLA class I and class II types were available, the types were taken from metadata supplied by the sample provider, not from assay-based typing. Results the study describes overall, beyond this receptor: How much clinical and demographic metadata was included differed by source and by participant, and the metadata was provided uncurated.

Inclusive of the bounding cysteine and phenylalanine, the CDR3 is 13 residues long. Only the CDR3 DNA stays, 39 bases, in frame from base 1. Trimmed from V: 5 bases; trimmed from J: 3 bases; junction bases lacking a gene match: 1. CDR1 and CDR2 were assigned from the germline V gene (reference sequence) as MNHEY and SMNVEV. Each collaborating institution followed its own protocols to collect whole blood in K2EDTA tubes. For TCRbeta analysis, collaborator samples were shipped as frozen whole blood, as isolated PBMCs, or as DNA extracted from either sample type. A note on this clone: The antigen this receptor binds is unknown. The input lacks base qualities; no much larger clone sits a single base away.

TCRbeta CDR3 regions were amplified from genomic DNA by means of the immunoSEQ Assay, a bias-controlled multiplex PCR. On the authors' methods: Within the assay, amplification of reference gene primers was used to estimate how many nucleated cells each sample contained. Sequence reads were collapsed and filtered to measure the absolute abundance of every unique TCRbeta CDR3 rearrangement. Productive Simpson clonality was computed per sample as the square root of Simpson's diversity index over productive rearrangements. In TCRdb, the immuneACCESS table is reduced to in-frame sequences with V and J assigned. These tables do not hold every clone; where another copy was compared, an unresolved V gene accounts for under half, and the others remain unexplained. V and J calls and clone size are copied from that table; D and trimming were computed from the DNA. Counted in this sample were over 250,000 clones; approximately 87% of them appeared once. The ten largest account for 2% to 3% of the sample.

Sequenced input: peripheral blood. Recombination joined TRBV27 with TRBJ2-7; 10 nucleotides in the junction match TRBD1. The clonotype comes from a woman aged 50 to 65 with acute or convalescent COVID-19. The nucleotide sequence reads TGTGCCAGCAGTCGGACAGGGGGCTACGAGCAGTACTTC. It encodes CASSRTGGYEQYF.